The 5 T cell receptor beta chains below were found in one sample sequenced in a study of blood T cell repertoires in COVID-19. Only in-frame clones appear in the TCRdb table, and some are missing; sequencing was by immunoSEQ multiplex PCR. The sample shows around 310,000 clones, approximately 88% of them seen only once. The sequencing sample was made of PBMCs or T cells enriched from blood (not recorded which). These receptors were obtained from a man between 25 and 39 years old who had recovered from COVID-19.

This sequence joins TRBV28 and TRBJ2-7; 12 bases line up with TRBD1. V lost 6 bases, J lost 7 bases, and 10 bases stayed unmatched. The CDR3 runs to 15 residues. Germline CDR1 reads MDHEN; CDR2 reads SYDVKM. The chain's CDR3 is CASRTPGQGAGEQYF. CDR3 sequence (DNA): TGTGCCAGCAGGACACCGGGACAGGGGGCGGGGGAGCAGTACTTC.

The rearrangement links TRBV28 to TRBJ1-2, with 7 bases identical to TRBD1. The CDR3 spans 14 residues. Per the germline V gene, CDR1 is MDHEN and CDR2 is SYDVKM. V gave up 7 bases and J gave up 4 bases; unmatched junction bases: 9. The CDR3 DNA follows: TGTGCCAGCACCCAAGGGGGCAGGCTCTATGGCTACACCTTC. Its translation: CASTQGGRLYGYTF.

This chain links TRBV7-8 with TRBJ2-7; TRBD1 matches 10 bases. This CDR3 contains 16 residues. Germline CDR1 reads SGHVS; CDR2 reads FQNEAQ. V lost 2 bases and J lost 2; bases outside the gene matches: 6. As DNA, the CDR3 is TGTGCCAGCAGCTTAATTGTCGGACAGGGGGCCTACGAGCAGTACTTC. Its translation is CASSLIVGQGAYEQYF.

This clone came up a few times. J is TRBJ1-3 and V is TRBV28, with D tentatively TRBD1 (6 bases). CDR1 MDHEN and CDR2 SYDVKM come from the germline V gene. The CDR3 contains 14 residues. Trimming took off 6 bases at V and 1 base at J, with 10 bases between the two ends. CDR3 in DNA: TGTGCCAGCAGAAGGGGGTCTTCTGGAAACACCATATATTTT. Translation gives CASRRGSSGNTIYF.

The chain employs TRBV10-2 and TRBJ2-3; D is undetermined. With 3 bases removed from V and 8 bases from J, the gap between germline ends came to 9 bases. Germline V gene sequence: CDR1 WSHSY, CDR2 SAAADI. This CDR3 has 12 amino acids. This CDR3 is CASSDPLPTQYF. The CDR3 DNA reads TGCGCCAGCAGTGACCCACTCCCTACGCAGTATTTT.